This entry describes one T cell receptor (beta chain). The antigen remains undetermined. This sample was taken from a study of shared clonotypes between healthy human individuals. Study in general: Researchers drew samples from two women and three men aged 18 to 49. Study results and limitations: In general, naive subsets displayed greater estimated richness than memory subsets did. Clonotype sharing across a handful of donors was observed for 4% to 5.5% of naive CD4 clonotypes.

Assay used: immunoSEQ multiplex PCR; TCRdb lists only in-frame clones, some missing. The repertoire holds around 2.1 million clones, with 90% to 95% as singletons. Germline values: CDR1 MGHRA, CDR2 YSYEKL. The V end lost 4 bases, the J end lost 0 bases, and 11 bases lay between the germline ends. The CDR3 loop spans 15 amino acids. Positive CCR7 selection of CD45RO-negative cells yielded the naive CD8 cells, and terminally differentiated effector memory CD45RA+ cells were excluded. This TCR was sampled from a man between 18 and 29 years old in good health. Some clones in this sample may be carry-over from other donors' samples. Material: naive CD8+ T cells from PBMCs. The chain recombines TRBV4-1 with TRBJ2-3; maybe TRBD2 (6 bases). CDR3 sequence reads: CASSLLALSTDTQYF. The CDR3 coding sequence is TGCGCCAGCAGCCTGCTAGCGCTAAGCACAGATACGCAGTATTTT.